Listed below are T cell receptor beta chains from one sample, sequenced in a study of T-cell reconstitution after alpha-beta-depleted transplantation in children. TCRdb redid the calling of the PCR reads with MiXCR, one entry per CDR3 protein. The sample lists 40,000 to 55,000 distinct CDR3 sequences; nearly 9.5% were seen once. The sequencing used PBMCs, mostly from graft donor cells, collected 60 days after TCRalphabeta/CD19-depleted stem cell transplant. The receptors shown here come from a male patient under 10 years old who had a stem cell transplant for chronic granulomatous disease, so the T cells may come from the graft donor. Both conserved end residues are part of each CDR3.

TRBJ2-7 | TRBV20-1 | CSARDRVVSYEQYF
TRBJ2-3 | TRBV11-2 | CASSLITGSMRADTQYF
TRBJ1-6 | TRBV5-5 | CASSLGQNNSPLHF
TRBJ1-2 | TRBV2 | CASRGTGNYGYTF
TRBJ2-2 | TRBV7-2 | CASSFSSQAGDAGELFF
TRBJ2-5 | TRBV9 | CASSVGEETQYF
TRBJ2-1 | TRBV25-1 | CASSLGTSSYNEQFF
TRBJ2-3 | TRBV20-1 | CSATGPRGALGTDTQYF
TRBJ2-3 | TRBV15 | CATSTSGRATDTQYF
TRBJ2-1 | TRBV9 | CASSVGTALYNEQFF
TRBJ1-1 | TRBV28 | CARRTETLRTPRGLTEAFF
TRBJ2-5 | TRBV15 | CATSRQETQYF
TRBJ2-3 | TRBV5-5 | CASSLWGAKGTDTQYF
TRBJ2-7 | TRBV7-6 | CASSLVASNYEQYF
TRBJ1-6 | TRBV11-2 | CASSLLGSYNSPLHF
TRBJ2-3 | TRBV29-1 | CSVARDIAGTDTQYF
TRBJ2-5 | TRBV5-1 | CASSLTSGSLQETQYF
TRBJ2-7 | TRBV20-1 | CSARMRVGPQGGYEQYF
TRBJ2-7 | TRBV9 | CASSVVGLAVYEQYF
TRBJ2-1 | TRBV3-1 | CASSQDQGLAGNNEQFF
TRBJ2-7 | TRBV7-2 | CASSLLGSSYEQYF
TRBJ2-2 | TRBV7-9 | CASSNRQGFNTGELFF
TRBJ2-3 | TRBV21-1 | CASSLDRNTDTQYF
TRBJ2-4 | TRBV11-2 | CASSLILTDIQYF
TRBJ2-7 | TRBV10-3 | CAIGGTGVSYEQYF
TRBJ2-5 | TRBV18 | CASSPRRGGQGASQETQYF
TRBJ2-7 | TRBV12-3/TRBV12-4 | CASSRQGSSYEQYF
TRBJ2-2 | TRBV11-3 | CASTSARGRNTGELFF
TRBJ2-1 | TRBV20-1 | CSARVPGLDYNEQFF
TRBJ2-7 | TRBV14 | CASSQVGKGWQYF
TRBJ2-1 | TRBV6-1 | CASKYQGVVNEQFF
TRBJ2-1 | TRBV5-1 | CASSLRASNEQFF
TRBJ2-5 | TRBV28 | CASSLPGVQETQYF
TRBJ2-3 | TRBV20-1 | CSVLHGGTDTQYF
TRBJ2-7 | TRBV28 | CASSLAGTATYEQYF
TRBJ2-1 | TRBV20-1 | CSAISQAGSYYNEQFF
TRBJ2-5 | TRBV7-6 | CASSVDARYRQETQYF
TRBJ2-7 | TRBV28 | CASSLILAGRRQYF
TRBJ2-5 | TRBV29-1 | CSVGTGLGETQYF
TRBJ2-3 | TRBV19 | CASSSEISTDTQYF
TRBJ2-5 | TRBV5-1 | CASSPRPGVNHQETQYF
TRBJ1-2 | TRBV19 | CASSMTNGLYGYTF
TRBJ2-1 | TRBV5-1 | CASSAGTSGYNEQFF
TRBJ2-5 | TRBV11-2 | CASSRQLGDREALWKTQYF
TRBJ2-3 | TRBV5-1 | CASSRRENPDTQYF
TRBJ1-1 | TRBV12-3/TRBV12-4 | CASSLGGVNTEAFF
TRBJ2-5 | TRBV20-1 | CSAGQGPVGFGTQYF
TRBJ2-2 | TRBV6-4 | CASSDRDTGELFF